This T cell receptor beta chain was recorded in a study of T-cell reconstitution after alpha-beta-depleted transplantation in children (dated by TCRdb to about 2016). A note on the overall study: T-cell immune reconstitution after TCRalphabeta/CD19-depleted allogeneic hematopoietic cell transplantation in children was quantitatively tracked in the study by means of TCR repertoire profiling.

The library relied on PCR. The listed sequencing device is Illumina HiSeq 2500. Molecular barcoding was employed in the preparation of TCR libraries, with unique molecular identifiers being used to normalize TCRbeta repertoire quantification. Using fastp at Q25 and MiXCR, TCRdb reprocessed the public reads and kept productive beta chains. Rows merge per CDR3 protein into single entries with the most common DNA and genes. Counted in this sample were around 370,000 distinct CDR3 sequences; around 10% of them appeared once. The biggest ten clones account for 2% to 3% of the sample. This clonotype was observed at least ten times. Its recognized antigen is unknown. No much larger clonotype is one base removed from it; base qualities were not supplied. The material was PBMCs from the stem cell graft donor, obtained from the stem cell graft. The sequence was obtained from a human donor who donated a stem cell graft to a child with acute lymphoblastic leukemia.

The CDR3 reads CASSPGQGRAYEQYF. The base sequence is TGCGCCAGCAGCCCGGGACAGGGGAGAGCCTACGAGCAGTACTTC. This sequence uses TRBV5-1 and TRBJ2-7; TRBD1 lines up with 10 middle nucleotides. CDR1 and CDR2, looked up from the germline V gene, are SGHRS and YFSETQ. Trimmed from V: 4 bases; trimmed from J: 2 bases; junction bases lacking a gene match: 6. Counted from cysteine to phenylalanine, this CDR3 has 15 amino acids. Only CDR3 DNA remains: 45 bases, in frame from the first base.